This T cell receptor (beta chain) was documented in a study of shared clonotypes between healthy human individuals. General study findings and limits: Compared with memory subsets, naive subsets generally had larger estimated richness.

The CDR3 sequence is 13 residues long. CDR1 and CDR2 from the germline V gene are MGHRA and YSYEKL. V was pared by 5 bases and J by 3 bases, with 4 bases of the junction left unmatched. Clones were sequenced by immunoSEQ multiplex PCR, and TCRdb holds only the in-frame ones, with some missing. The sample has around 1.4 million clones; around 98.5% are singletons. On this clone: What it binds is not known.

Source material: naive CD4+ T cells sorted from blood. Subset meaning: CD45RA+ positively selected. V usage is TRBV4-1 and J usage is TRBJ2-7; the match to TRBD1 covers 7 bases. The sequence derives from a man aged 25-45 years in good health. The CDR3 protein is CASSERDSYEQYF. DNA of the CDR3: TGCGCCAGCAGCGAACGGGACAGCTACGAGCAGTACTTC.